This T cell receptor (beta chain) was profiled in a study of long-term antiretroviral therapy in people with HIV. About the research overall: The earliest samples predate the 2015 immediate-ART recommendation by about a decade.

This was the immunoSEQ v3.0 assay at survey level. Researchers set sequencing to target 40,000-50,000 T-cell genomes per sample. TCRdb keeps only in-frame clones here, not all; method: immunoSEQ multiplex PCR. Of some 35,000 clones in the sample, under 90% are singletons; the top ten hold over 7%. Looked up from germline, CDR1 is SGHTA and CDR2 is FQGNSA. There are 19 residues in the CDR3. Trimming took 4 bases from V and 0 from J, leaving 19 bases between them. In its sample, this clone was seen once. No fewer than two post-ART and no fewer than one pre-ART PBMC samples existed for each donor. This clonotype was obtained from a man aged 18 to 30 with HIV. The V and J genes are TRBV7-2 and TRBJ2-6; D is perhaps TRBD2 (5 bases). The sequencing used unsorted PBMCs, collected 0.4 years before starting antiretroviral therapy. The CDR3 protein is CASSYTRAGTYSGANVLTF. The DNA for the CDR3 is TGTGCCAGCAGCTACACGAGGGCCGGAACCTACTCTGGGGCCAACGTCCTGACTTTC. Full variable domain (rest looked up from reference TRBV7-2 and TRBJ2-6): GAGVSQSPSNKVTEKGKDVELRCDPISGHTALYWYRQSLGQGLEFLIYFQGNSAPDKSGLPSDRFSAERTGGSVSTLTIQRTQQEDSAVYLCASSYTRAGTYSGANVLTFGAGSRLTVL.